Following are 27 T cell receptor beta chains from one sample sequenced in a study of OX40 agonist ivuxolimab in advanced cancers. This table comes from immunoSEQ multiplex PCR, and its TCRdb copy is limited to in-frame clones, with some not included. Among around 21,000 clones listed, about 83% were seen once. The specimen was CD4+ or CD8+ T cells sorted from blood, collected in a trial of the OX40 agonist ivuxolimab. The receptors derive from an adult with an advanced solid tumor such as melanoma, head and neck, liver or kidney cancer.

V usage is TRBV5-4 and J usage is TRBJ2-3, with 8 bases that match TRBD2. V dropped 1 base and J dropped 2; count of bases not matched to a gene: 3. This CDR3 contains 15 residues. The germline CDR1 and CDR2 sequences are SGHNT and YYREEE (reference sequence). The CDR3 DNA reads TGTGCCAGCAGCTTGTTGCGGGAGGACACAGATACGCAGTATTTT. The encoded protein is CASSLLREDTDTQYF.

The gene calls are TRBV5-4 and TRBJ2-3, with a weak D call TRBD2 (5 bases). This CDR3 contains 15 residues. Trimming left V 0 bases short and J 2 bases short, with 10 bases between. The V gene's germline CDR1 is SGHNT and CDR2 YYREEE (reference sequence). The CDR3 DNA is TGTGCCAGCAGCTTGGCCGAGCGGTTCACAGATACGCAGTATTTT. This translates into CASSLAERFTDTQYF.

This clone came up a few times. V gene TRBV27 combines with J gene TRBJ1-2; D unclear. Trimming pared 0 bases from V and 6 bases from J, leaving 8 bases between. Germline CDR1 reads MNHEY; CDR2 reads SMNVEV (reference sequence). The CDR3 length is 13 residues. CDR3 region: CASSLSKGHGYTF. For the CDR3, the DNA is TGTGCCAGCAGTTTATCGAAAGGACATGGCTACACCTTC.

DNA of the CDR3: TGTGCCACCAGCAGAGAGGGAATAGCACGCAATGAGCAGTTCTTC. Translated: CATSREGIARNEQFF. The rearrangement uses TRBV15 and TRBJ2-1, with no clear D. The germline V gene has CDR1 LNHNV and CDR2 YYDKDF (reference sequence). This CDR3 is built from 15 residues. V was cut by 0 bases and J by 6 bases, with 12 bases left in between.

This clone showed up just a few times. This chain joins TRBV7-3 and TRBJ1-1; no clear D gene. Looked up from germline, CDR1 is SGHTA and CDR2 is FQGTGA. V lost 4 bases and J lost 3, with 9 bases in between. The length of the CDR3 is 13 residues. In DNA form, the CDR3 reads TGTGCCAGCAGCTCTCCGTCCCACACTGAAGCTTTCTTT. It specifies CASSSPSHTEAFF.

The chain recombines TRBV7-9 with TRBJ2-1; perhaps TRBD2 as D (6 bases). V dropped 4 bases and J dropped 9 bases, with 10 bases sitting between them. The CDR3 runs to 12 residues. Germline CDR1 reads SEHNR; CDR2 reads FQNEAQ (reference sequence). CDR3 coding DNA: TGTGCCAGCAGCTGGGGAGGAACTGAGCAGTTCTTC. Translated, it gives CASSWGGTEQFF.

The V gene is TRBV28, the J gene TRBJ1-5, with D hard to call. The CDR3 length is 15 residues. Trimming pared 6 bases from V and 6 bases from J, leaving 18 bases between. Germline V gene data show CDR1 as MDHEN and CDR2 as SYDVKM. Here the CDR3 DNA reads TGTGCCAGCAGCCCCTTTTCGTGGGGTAGTCAGCCCCAGCATTTT. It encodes CASSPFSWGSQPQHF. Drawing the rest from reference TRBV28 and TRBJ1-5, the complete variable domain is DVKVTQSSRYLVKRTGEKVFLECVQDMDHENMFWYRQDPGLGLRLIYFSYDVKMKEKGDIPEGYSVSREKKERFSLILESASTNQTSMYLCASSPFSWGSQPQHFGDGTRLSIL.

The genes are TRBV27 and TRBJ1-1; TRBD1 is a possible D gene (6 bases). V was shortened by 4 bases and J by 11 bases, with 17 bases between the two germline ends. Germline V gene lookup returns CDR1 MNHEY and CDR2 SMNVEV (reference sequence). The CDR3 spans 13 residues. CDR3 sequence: CASSWTAQAEAFF. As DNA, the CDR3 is TGTGCCAGCAGTTGGACAGCTCAGGCAGAGGCTTTCTTT.

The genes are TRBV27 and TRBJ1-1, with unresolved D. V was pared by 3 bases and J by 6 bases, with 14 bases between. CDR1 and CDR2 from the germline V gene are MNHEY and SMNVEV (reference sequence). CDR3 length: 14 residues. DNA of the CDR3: TGTGCCAGCAGTTTCCCTAACAGTCTGGCTGAAGCTTTCTTT. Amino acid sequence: CASSFPNSLAEAFF.

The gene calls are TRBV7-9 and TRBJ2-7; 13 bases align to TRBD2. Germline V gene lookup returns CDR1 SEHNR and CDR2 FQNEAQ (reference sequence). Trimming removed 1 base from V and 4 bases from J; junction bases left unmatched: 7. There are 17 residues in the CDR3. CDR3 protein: CASSLVVGLAGVYEQYF. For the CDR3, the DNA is TGTGCCAGCAGCTTAGTGGTTGGACTAGCGGGAGTGTACGAGCAGTACTTC.

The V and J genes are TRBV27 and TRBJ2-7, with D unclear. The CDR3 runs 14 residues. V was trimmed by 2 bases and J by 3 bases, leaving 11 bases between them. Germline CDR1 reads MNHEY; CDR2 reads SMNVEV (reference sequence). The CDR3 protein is CASSLRSRIYEQYF. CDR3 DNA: TGTGCCAGCAGTTTACGCAGCAGAATCTACGAGCAGTACTTC.

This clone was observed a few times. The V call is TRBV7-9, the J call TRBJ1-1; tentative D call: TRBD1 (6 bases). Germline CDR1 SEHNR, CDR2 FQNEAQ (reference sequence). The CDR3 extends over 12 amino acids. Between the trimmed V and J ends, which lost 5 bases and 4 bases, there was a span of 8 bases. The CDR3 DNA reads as TGTGCCAGCAGCACAGGGTTCACTGAAGCTTTCTTT. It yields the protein CASSTGFTEAFF. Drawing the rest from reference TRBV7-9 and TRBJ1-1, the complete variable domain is DTGVSQNPRHKITKRGQNVTFRCDPISEHNRLYWYRQTLGQGPEFLTYFQNEAQLEKSRLLSDRFSAERPKGSFSTLEIQRTEQGDSAMYLCASSTGFTEAFFGQGTRLTVV.

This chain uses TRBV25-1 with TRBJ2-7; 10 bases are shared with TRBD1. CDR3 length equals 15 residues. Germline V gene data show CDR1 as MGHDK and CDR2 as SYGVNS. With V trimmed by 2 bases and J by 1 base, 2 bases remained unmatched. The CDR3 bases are TGTGCCAGCAGTGAAGGGGGACAGGGGTCCTACGAGCAGTACTTC. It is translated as CASSEGGQGSYEQYF.

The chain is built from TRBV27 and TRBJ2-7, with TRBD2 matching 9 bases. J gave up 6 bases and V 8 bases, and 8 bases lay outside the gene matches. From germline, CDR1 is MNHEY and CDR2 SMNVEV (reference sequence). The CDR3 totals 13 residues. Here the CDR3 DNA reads TGTGCCAGCCTAGGGACTAGCCGCCGCGAGCAGTACTTC. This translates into CASLGTSRREQYF.

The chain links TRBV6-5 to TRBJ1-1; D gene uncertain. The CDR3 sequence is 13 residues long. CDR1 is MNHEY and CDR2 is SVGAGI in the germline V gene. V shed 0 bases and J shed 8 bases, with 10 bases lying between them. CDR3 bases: TGTGCCAGCAGTTACTCGATGGAGACAGAAGCTTTCTTT. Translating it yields CASSYSMETEAFF.

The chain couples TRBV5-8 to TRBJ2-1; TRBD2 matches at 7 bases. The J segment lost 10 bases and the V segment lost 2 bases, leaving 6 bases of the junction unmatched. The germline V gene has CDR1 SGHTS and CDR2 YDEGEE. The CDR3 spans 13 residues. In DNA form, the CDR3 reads TGTGCCAGCAGCTTTATCCCGGGAGGAGAGCAGTTCTTC. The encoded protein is CASSFIPGGEQFF.

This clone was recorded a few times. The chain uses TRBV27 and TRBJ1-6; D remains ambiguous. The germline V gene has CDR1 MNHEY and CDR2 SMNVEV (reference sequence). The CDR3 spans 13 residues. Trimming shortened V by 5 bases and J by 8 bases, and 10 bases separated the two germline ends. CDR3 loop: CASSLRDYSPLHF. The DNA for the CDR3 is TGTGCCAGCAGTCTAAGGGATTATTCACCCCTCCACTTT.

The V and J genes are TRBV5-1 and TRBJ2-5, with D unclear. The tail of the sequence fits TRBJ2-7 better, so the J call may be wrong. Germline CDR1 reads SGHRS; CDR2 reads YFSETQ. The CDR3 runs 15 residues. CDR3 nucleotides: TGCGCCAGCAGCTTGGCTTGGGGTCCCGGCTACGAGCAGTACTTC. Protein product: CASSLAWGPGYEQYF.

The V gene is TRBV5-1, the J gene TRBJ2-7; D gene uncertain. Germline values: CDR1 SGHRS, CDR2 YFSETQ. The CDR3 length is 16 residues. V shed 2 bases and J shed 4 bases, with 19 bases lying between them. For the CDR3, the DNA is TGCGCCAGCAGCTTAAACATGGAGACGTTGTTGTACGAGCAGTACTTC. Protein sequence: CASSLNMETLLYEQYF.

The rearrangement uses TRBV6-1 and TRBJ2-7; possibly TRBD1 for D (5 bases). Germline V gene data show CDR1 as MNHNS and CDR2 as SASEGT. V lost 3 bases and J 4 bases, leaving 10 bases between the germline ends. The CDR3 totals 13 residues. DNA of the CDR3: TGTGCCAGCAGTGACCCAGGGTGGTACGAGCAGTACTTC. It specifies CASSDPGWYEQYF.

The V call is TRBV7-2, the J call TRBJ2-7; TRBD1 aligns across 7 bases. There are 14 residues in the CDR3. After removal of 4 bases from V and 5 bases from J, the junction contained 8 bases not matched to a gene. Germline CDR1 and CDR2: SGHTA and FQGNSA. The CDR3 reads CASSSDRSSDEQYF. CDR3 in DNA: TGTGCCAGCAGCTCGGACAGGTCTTCCGACGAGCAGTACTTC. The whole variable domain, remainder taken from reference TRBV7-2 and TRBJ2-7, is GAGVSQSPSNKVTEKGKDVELRCDPISGHTALYWYRQSLGQGLEFLIYFQGNSAPDKSGLPSDRFSAERTGGSVSTLTIQRTQQEDSAVYLCASSSDRSSDEQYFGPGTRLTVT.

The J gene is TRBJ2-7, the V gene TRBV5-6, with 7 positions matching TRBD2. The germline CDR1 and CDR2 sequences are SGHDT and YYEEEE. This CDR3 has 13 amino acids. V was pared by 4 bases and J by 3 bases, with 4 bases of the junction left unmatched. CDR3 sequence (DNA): TGTGCCAGCAGCCGCCGGGACTACTACGAGCAGTACTTC. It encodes CASSRRDYYEQYF.

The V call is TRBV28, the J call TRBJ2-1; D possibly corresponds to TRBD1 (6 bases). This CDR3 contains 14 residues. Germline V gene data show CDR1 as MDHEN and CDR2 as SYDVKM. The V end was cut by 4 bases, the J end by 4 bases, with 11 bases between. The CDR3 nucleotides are TGTGCCAGCAGTTACCGGGACACGTACAATGAGCAGTTCTTC. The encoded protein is CASSYRDTYNEQFF.

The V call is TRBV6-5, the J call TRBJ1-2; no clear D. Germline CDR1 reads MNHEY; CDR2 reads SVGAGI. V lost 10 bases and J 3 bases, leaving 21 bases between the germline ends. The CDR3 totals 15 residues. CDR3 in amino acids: CATSPRSHPYYGYTF. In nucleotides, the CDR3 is TGTGCCACCTCCCCCCGGTCTCACCCATACTATGGCTACACCTTC.

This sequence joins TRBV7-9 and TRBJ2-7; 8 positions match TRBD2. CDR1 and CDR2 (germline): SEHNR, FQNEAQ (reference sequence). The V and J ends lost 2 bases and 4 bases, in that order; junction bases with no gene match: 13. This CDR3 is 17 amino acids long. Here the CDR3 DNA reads TGTGCCAGCAGCTTAAACCAGAGGACTAGCTCCGTTTACGAGCAGTACTTC. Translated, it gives CASSLNQRTSSVYEQYF.

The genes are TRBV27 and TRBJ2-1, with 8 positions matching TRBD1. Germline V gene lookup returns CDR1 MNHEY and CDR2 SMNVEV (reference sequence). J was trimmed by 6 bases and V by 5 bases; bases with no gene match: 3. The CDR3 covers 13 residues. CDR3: CASSATGGNEQFF. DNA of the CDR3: TGTGCCAGCAGTGCCACAGGGGGCAATGAGCAGTTCTTC.

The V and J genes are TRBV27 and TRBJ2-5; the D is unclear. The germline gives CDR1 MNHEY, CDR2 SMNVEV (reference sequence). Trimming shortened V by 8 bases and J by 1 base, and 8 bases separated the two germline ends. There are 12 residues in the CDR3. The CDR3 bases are TGTGCCAGCGGACCCCTCCAAGAGACCCAGTACTTC. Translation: CASGPLQETQYF.